These 30 T cell receptor beta chains came from one sample sequenced in a study of T cells in Graves' hyperthyroidism and ophthalmopathy. RNA transcripts provided the source from which TCR beta CDR3 regions were amplified. The study used the HTBI primer set for a first-round RT-PCR of the TCR CDR3. MiXCR was run by TCRdb on the multiplex PCR reads, yielding one entry per CDR3 protein. The sample lists approximately 510,000 distinct CDR3 sequences, about 20% occurring once. The sample comprised blood. Receptors were obtained from a man aged 18 to 30 with Graves' hyperthyroidism.

The chain couples TRBV4-1 to TRBJ2-7, with 8 bases lining up with TRBD1. After removal of 5 bases from V and 4 bases from J, the junction contained 13 bases not matched to a gene. CDR1 MGHRA and CDR2 YSYEKL come from the germline V gene. The CDR3 length is 16 residues. CDR3 residues: CASSARQGPTPYEQYF. The CDR3 region has the DNA TGCGCCAGCAGCGCACGACAGGGGCCGACCCCTTACGAGCAGTACTTC.

This clonotype has only a few counts. V and J are TRBV29-1 and TRBJ2-7; 12 nucleotides match TRBD2. This CDR3 has 14 residues. V shed 6 bases and J 2 bases; nucleotides not matched to a gene: 5. Germline CDR1 reads SQVTM; CDR2 reads ANQGSEA. This chain's CDR3 is CSVGGLAGTYEQYF. The CDR3 DNA reads TGCAGCGTGGGCGGACTAGCGGGGACCTACGAGCAGTACTTC.

This clonotype has at least ten counts. The J gene is TRBJ2-7, the V gene TRBV27; D possibly corresponds to TRBD1 (6 bases). Trimming shortened V by 5 bases and J by 0 bases, and 14 bases separated the two germline ends. The germline V gene has CDR1 MNHEY and CDR2 SMNVEV (reference sequence). The CDR3 runs 15 residues. CDR3 bases: TGTGCCAGCAGTCCCTGGACAGCCATCTCCTACGAGCAGTACTTC. Translating it yields CASSPWTAISYEQYF.

The CDR3 DNA follows: TGTGCCAGCAGCGACTACAGGGAGGGAAACTATGGCTACACCTTC. Encoded protein: CASSDYREGNYGYTF. This chain joins TRBV11-2 and TRBJ1-2, with a weak D call TRBD1 (6 bases). CDR1 is SGHAT and CDR2 is FQNNGV in the germline V gene. The V end lost 5 bases, the J end lost 2 bases, and 15 bases lay between the germline ends. The CDR3 loop spans 15 amino acids.

The genes are TRBV2 and TRBJ2-5, with D uncertain. Trimming pared 6 bases from V and 1 base from J, leaving 6 bases between. The CDR3 extends over 12 amino acids. Germline values: CDR1 SNHLY, CDR2 FYNNEI. CDR3 nucleotide sequence: TGTGCCAGCAGGGGTACCCAAGAGACCCAGTACTTC. It encodes CASRGTQETQYF.

Many counts were recorded for this clonotype. The chain employs TRBV12-5 and TRBJ2-7, with D possibly matching TRBD1 (6 bases). The CDR3 has 13 residues. The V and J ends lost 5 bases and 0 bases respectively, with 8 bases between them. CDR1 and CDR2 (germline): LGHNT, FRNRAP. CDR3 bases: TGTGCTAGTGGTACAGGGCCCTCCTACGAGCAGTACTTC. Translating gives CASGTGPSYEQYF.

The sample holds many counts of this clonotype. The chain recombines TRBV7-6 with TRBJ2-5; D call uncertain. This CDR3 has 15 residues. Trimming pared 4 bases from V and 1 base from J, leaving 13 bases between. Germline values: CDR1 SGHVS, CDR2 FNYEAQ. CDR3: CASSSLGQLQETQYF. Here the CDR3 DNA reads TGTGCCAGCAGCTCACTCGGGCAGCTCCAAGAGACCCAGTACTTC.

This clonotype was found many times. This chain links TRBV6-1 with TRBJ1-1; D remains ambiguous. V dropped 6 bases and J dropped 4 bases, with 12 bases sitting between them. There are 13 residues in the CDR3. Germline assignment: CDR1 MNHNS and CDR2 SASEGT. CDR3 nucleotide sequence: TGTGCCAGCAGACCCCTAAGGAGCACTGAAGCTTTCTTT. It specifies CASRPLRSTEAFF.

This clonotype came up a few times. The rearrangement joins TRBV27 to TRBJ2-2, with 7 positions matching TRBD1. Unmatched junction bases numbered 10, after V lost 5 bases and J lost 4 bases. Germline CDR1 is MNHEY and CDR2 is SMNVEV (reference sequence). The CDR3 has 16 residues. The DNA for the CDR3 is TGTGCCAGCAGTCCCTTCGACAGGGTGGGCACCGGGGAGCTGTTTTTT. This sequence encodes CASSPFDRVGTGELFF.

This clonotype was counted many times. The J gene is TRBJ2-7, the V gene TRBV12-3 or TRBV12-4; D gene unclear. This CDR3 has 13 residues. V lost 8 bases to trimming and J lost 2 bases, with 13 bases between them. In DNA form, the CDR3 reads TGTGCCAGCTCCGGACCGTCAACCTACGAGCAGTACTTC. Its protein product is CASSGPSTYEQYF.

Many counts were recorded for this clonotype. This chain uses TRBV6-2 or TRBV6-3 with TRBJ1-2, with 7 bases that match TRBD1. V gave up 6 bases and J gave up 3 bases; unmatched junction bases: 4. The CDR3 length is 13 residues. Per germline, CDR1 MNHEY and CDR2 SVGEGT. CDR3 nucleotide sequence: TGTGCCAGCAGACACAGGGGCTACTATGGCTACACCTTC. Protein: CASRHRGYYGYTF.

This clonotype was seen ten or more times. The chain carries TRBV4-1 and TRBJ2-5; D gene uncertain. V was pared by 2 bases and J by 1 base, with 8 bases between. The CDR3 is made up of 14 amino acids. Per germline, CDR1 MGHRA and CDR2 YSYEKL. CDR3 loop: CASSQRGFQETQYF. The CDR3, as DNA: TGCGCCAGCAGCCAACGAGGATTCCAAGAGACCCAGTACTTC.

This sequence joins TRBV6-2 or TRBV6-3 and TRBJ2-7; D gene uncertain. The CDR3 sequence is 14 residues long. Looked up from germline, CDR1 is MNHEY and CDR2 is SVGEGT. The ends were cut back, 4 bases at V and 1 base at J, with 11 bases in the middle. In DNA form, the CDR3 reads TGTGCCAGCAGTTTTGGGCTGGAGTCCTACGAGCAGTACTTC. As protein: CASSFGLESYEQYF.

The gene calls are TRBV7-2 and TRBJ2-5; 11 bases align to TRBD2. The CDR3 consists of 15 residues. Germline V gene data show CDR1 as SGHTA and CDR2 as FQGNSA. Losses at the gene ends were 5 bases for V and 6 bases for J; bases not matched to a gene: 8. DNA for the CDR3: TGTGCCAGCAGCGCAACTAGCGGGAGTGGGAAGACCCAGTACTTC. Translated: CASSATSGSGKTQYF.

At least ten counts were recorded for this clonotype. The V and J genes are TRBV12-3 or TRBV12-4 and TRBJ2-5; D might be TRBD1 (5 bases). Trimming removed 3 bases at V and 4 bases at J, with 12 bases between. CDR3 length: 14 residues. DNA of the CDR3: TGTGCCAGCAGTTTCCAAGGGGCCCCAGAGACCCAGTACTTC. This sequence encodes CASSFQGAPETQYF.

This clonotype was seen repeatedly, ten times or more. The V call is TRBV6-1, the J call TRBJ2-5, with D unresolved. Germline CDR1 is MNHNS and CDR2 is SASEGT. The CDR3 extends over 14 amino acids. The V gene lost 6 bases and the J gene lost 0 bases, with 11 bases spanning the gap. The chain's CDR3 is CASSLTLYQETQYF. The DNA for the CDR3 is TGTGCCAGCAGCCTAACCCTGTACCAAGAGACCCAGTACTTC.

This clonotype has more than one count but fewer than ten. V usage is TRBV12-3 or TRBV12-4 and J usage is TRBJ1-6; TRBD1 aligns across 8 bases. This CDR3 comprises 14 residues. The junction had 4 bases not matched to a gene; V was cut back by 7 bases and J by 5 bases. DNA of the CDR3: TGTGCCAGCAAGGGGACAGGCAATAATTCACCCCTCCACTTT. Translating gives CASKGTGNNSPLHF.

This clonotype was picked up many times. This chain connects TRBV28 to TRBJ1-2; TRBD1 matches 7 bases. Trimming removed 6 bases from V and 0 bases from J; junction bases left unmatched: 10. Germline lookup yields CDR1 MDHEN and CDR2 SYDVKM. The CDR3 contains 16 residues. The CDR3 DNA reads as TGTGCCAGCAGAGCAATCGTGGGGACAGCTAACTATGGCTACACCTTC. It encodes CASRAIVGTANYGYTF.

The table lists this clonotype with a count of one. The gene calls are TRBV10-3 and TRBJ2-5, with TRBD2 matching over 10 bases. The germline gives CDR1 ENHRY, CDR2 SYGVKD. The CDR3 runs 18 residues. Trimming took 2 bases from V and 5 from J; bases not matched to a gene: 14. Written as DNA, the CDR3 is TGTGCCATCAGTGAGGTCTGGGCTAGCGGGAGAGTCGGGGAGACCCAGTACTTC. Amino acid sequence: CAISEVWASGRVGETQYF.

This clonotype was detected many times. The chain uses TRBV10-3 and TRBJ1-1, with D tentatively TRBD1 (5 bases). Germline loops: CDR1 ENHRY, CDR2 SYGVKD. CDR3 length: 14 amino acids. V lost 8 bases to trimming and J lost 0 bases, with 13 bases between them. This chain's CDR3 is CAIRREGLNTEAFF. CDR3 nucleotide sequence: TGTGCCATCCGTAGGGAGGGGCTGAACACTGAAGCTTTCTTT.

At least ten counts were recorded for this clonotype. The DNA of the CDR3 is TGTGCCAGCAGCCCTCCATCTCGGGGGCGGCCCCAGCATTTT. Translation: CASSPPSRGRPQHF. V and J are TRBV13 and TRBJ1-5, with a weak D call TRBD1 (6 bases). The V end lost 5 bases, the J end lost 9 bases, and 17 bases lay between the germline ends. This CDR3 is 14 amino acids long. CDR1 PRHDT and CDR2 FYEKMQ come from the germline V gene (reference sequence).

J is TRBJ1-1 and V is TRBV5-1; the D gene is possibly TRBD1 (6 bases). Trimming removed 0 bases at V and 6 bases at J, with 12 bases between. This CDR3 is built from 14 residues. Germline loops: CDR1 SGHRS, CDR2 YFSETQ. The CDR3 DNA reads as TGCGCCAGCAGCTTGGAGACGGGGGCGGCTGAAGCTTTCTTT. Residues: CASSLETGAAEAFF.

The chain is built from TRBV20-1 and TRBJ2-5; TRBD1 is a possible D gene (6 bases). V lost 3 bases and J lost 0, with 17 bases in between. Germline CDR1 reads DFQATT; CDR2 reads SNEGSKA (reference sequence). CDR3 length: 16 amino acids. CDR3 residues: CSARKDRLGDQETQYF. The CDR3 bases are TGCAGTGCTAGGAAAGACAGGTTAGGCGACCAAGAGACCCAGTACTTC.

This clonotype was found a few times. V is TRBV6-1 and J is TRBJ1-2; D is possibly TRBD1 (6 bases). The germline V and J ends were trimmed by 5 bases and 7 bases, with 20 bases remaining between them. Looked up from germline, CDR1 is MNHNS and CDR2 is SASEGT. The CDR3 covers 15 residues. The chain's CDR3 is CASSHYRGGGSGYTF. The CDR3 DNA is TGTGCCAGCAGTCATTATAGGGGTGGGGGCTCTGGCTACACCTTC.

This clonotype was seen ten or more times. The chain employs TRBV25-1 and TRBJ2-7; TRBD1 aligns across 9 bases. J gave up 3 bases and V 4 bases, and 10 bases lay outside the gene matches. The CDR3 totals 16 residues. Germline CDR1 and CDR2: MGHDK and SYGVNS. The CDR3 DNA reads TGTGCCAGCAGTGCCCCCCCCGGGACAGGGTACTACGAGCAGTACTTC. It codes for CASSAPPGTGYYEQYF.

Worth noting for this clonotype: One end of the junction is discordant with germline, which a read error may explain. The chain joins TRBV10-3 to TRBJ1-2, with a tentative D call TRBD1 (5 bases). The V gene's germline CDR1 is ENHRY and CDR2 SYGVKD. The CDR3 contains 13 residues. CDR3 coding DNA: TGTGCCGTAAAAGGGACTTCTAATTATGGCTACACCTTC. This codes for CAVKGTSNYGYTF.

The chain joins TRBV13 to TRBJ2-7, with 10 bases lining up with TRBD1. Germline V gives CDR1 PRHDT, CDR2 FYEKMQ (reference sequence). J lost 2 bases, V lost 6 bases, and 4 bases had no gene match. The CDR3 consists of 14 residues. The chain's CDR3 is CASRNGQGAYEQYF. CDR3 DNA: TGTGCCAGCAGAAACGGACAGGGGGCCTACGAGCAGTACTTC. The variable domain in full, with the rest retrieved from reference TRBV13 and TRBJ2-7, is AAGVIQSPRHLIKEKRETATLKCYPIPRHDTVYWYQQGPGQDPQFLISFYEKMQSDKGSIPDRFSAQQFSDYHSELNMSSLELGDSALYFCASRNGQGAYEQYFGPGTRLTVT.

The genes are TRBV12-3 or TRBV12-4 and TRBJ1-1; 10 bases align to TRBD1. The V segment lost 7 bases and the J segment 10 bases; nucleotides outside the gene matches: 3. The CDR3 contains 11 residues. The CDR3 DNA reads TGTGCCAGCATCGACAGGGGGCCAGCTTTCTTT. Encoded protein: CASIDRGPAFF.

Ten or more counts support this clonotype. The chain is built from TRBV12-3 or TRBV12-4 and TRBJ2-7, with 8 bases fitting TRBD2. The CDR3 totals 14 residues. Trimming cost V 1 base and J 5 bases; bases outside gene matches: 4. The CDR3 reads CASSLVAGFDEQYF. DNA for the CDR3: TGTGCCAGCAGTTTAGTAGCGGGATTCGACGAGCAGTACTTC.

V is TRBV6-5 and J is TRBJ2-5, with a tentative D call TRBD2 (6 bases). V was cut by 2 bases and J by 2 bases, with 9 bases left in between. CDR1 is MNHEY and CDR2 is SVGAGI in the germline V gene. This CDR3 region has 14 residues. The CDR3 is CASSYDGGQETQYF. The CDR3 coding sequence is TGTGCCAGCAGTTACGATGGAGGGCAAGAGACCCAGTACTTC.